Below, 8 T cell receptor beta chains from the same sample are listed, as sequenced in a study of tumor-infiltrating lymphocytes in localized non-small cell lung cancer. Using immunoSEQ multiplex PCR, the repertoire was profiled, and TCRdb retains in-frame clones only, with some absent. The sample contains several thousand clones, 81% of which appear only once. Sequences were obtained from uninvolved lung tissue not adjacent to the tumor. Receptors originate from a human donor with non-small cell lung cancer.

The V call is TRBV19, the J call TRBJ2-1, with 7 bases that match TRBD1. Trimming took 3 bases from V and 2 from J; bases not matched to a gene: 4. The CDR3 runs 15 residues. Germline-derived CDR1 and CDR2 are LNHDA and SQIVND (reference sequence). CDR3 sequence reads: CASSITGVAYNEQFF. As DNA, the CDR3 is TGTGCCAGTAGTATTACAGGGGTCGCCTACAATGAGCAGTTCTTC.

The chain has TRBV2 and TRBJ1-3; D call uncertain. This CDR3 is built from 18 residues. Germline CDR1 and CDR2: SNHLY and FYNNEI. V was trimmed by 6 bases and J by 3 bases, leaving 24 bases between them. The CDR3 loop is CASRWASGYQRSGNTIYF. CDR3 sequence (DNA): TGTGCCAGCAGGTGGGCTAGCGGATATCAGAGGAGTGGAAACACCATATATTTT.

The sample holds a few counts of this clone. Written as DNA, the CDR3 is TGTGCCAGCGGCTCACAGGGGAACACTGAAGCTTTCTTT. This gives the protein CASGSQGNTEAFF. The chain is built from TRBV6-1 and TRBJ1-1, with D possibly being TRBD1 (6 bases). CDR3 length equals 13 residues. Germline V gives CDR1 MNHNS, CDR2 SASEGT. The V end was cut by 8 bases, the J end by 1 base, with 11 bases between.

The V and J genes are TRBV6-5 and TRBJ1-1; D perhaps matches TRBD1 (6 bases). CDR1 is MNHEY, CDR2 SVGAGI, per germline. This CDR3 is 15 amino acids long. Trimming shortened V by 6 bases and J by 4 bases, and 18 bases separated the two germline ends. CDR3 amino acids: CASSLKQGRATEAFF. The CDR3 DNA sequence: TGTGCCAGCAGCCTTAAACAGGGTCGAGCCACTGAAGCTTTCTTT.

The chain employs TRBV5-1 and TRBJ2-3, with D possibly being TRBD2 (5 bases). The ends were cut back, 5 bases at V and 2 bases at J, with 15 bases in the middle. Per germline, CDR1 SGHRS and CDR2 YFSETQ. The CDR3 extends over 15 amino acids. CDR3 in amino acids: CASRPSPVPTDTQYF. The DNA of the CDR3 is TGCGCCAGCAGACCTAGCCCAGTGCCCACAGATACGCAGTATTTT.

The chain recombines TRBV7-9 with TRBJ2-3, with 9 bases that match TRBD2. In germline, CDR1 is SEHNR, CDR2 FQNEAQ (reference sequence). J gave up 1 base and V 7 bases, and 6 bases lay outside the gene matches. The CDR3 covers 15 residues. CDR3 nucleotide sequence: TGTGCCAGCACCGAGCGGGAGGTCCGCACAGATACGCAGTATTTT. It specifies CASTEREVRTDTQYF.

This clone was detected once. The chain joins TRBV27 to TRBJ1-4, with D perhaps matching TRBD1 (5 bases). The CDR3 has 16 amino acids. Germline CDR1 and CDR2: MNHEY and SMNVEV (reference sequence). V was clipped by 5 bases and J by 8 bases, with 21 bases between them. CDR3 region: CASSPRLTAGGEKLFF. DNA for the CDR3: TGTGCCAGCAGTCCCCGATTGACAGCGGGTGGGGAAAAACTGTTTTTT.

DNA for the CDR3: TGTGCCACCTACACTAGCGGGAGTTCTTCGGGTACGCAGTATTTT. The encoded protein is CATYTSGSSSGTQYF. The chain has TRBV19 and TRBJ2-3, with 11 bases lining up with TRBD2. The CDR3 consists of 15 residues. Germline trimming cut 10 bases from V and 8 bases from J; bases unmatched to any gene: 14. Per the germline V gene, CDR1 is LNHDA and CDR2 is SQIVND (reference sequence). The complete variable domain, with remaining parts taken from reference TRBV19 and TRBJ2-3, reads DGGITQSPKYLFRKEGQNVTLSCEQNLNHDAMYWYRQDPGQGLRLIYYSQIVNDFQKGDIAEGYSVSREKKESFPLTVTSAQKNPTAFYLCATYTSGSSSGTQYFGPGTRLTVL.